This TCR beta chain stems from a study of cytomegalovirus exposure and HLA in healthy donors. The wider study: It was reported in a later analysis that the 100 to 150 validation repertoires used the same platform as the roughly 700 first-cohort repertoires.

V was cut by 1 base and J by 1 base, with 5 bases left in between. The CDR3 contains 14 residues. Germline lookup yields CDR1 MGHRA and CDR2 YSYEKL. The table came from immunoSEQ multiplex PCR; TCRdb's copy has only in-frame clones and leaves some out. The sample holds approximately 49,000 clones, 92% seen once. What was sequenced was PBMCs. This clonotype was sampled from a man between 18 and 29 years old in good health and CMV-seronegative. This chain links TRBV4-1 with TRBJ1-5; no reliable D call. The CDR3 loop reads CASSQVQSNQPQHF. The CDR3 nucleotides are TGCGCCAGCAGCCAAGTTCAAAGCAATCAGCCCCAGCATTTT.